This T cell receptor (beta chain) was recorded in a study of monozygotic twins with cystic fibrosis. Sequenced by immunoSEQ multiplex PCR; TCRdb stores in-frame clones only, minus some. The sample holds about 32,000 clones, about 92% seen once. After removal of 9 bases from V and 1 base from J, the junction contained 9 bases not matched to a gene. CDR3 size: 15 residues. Germline V gene sequence: CDR1 LNHDA, CDR2 SQIVND (reference sequence). This clone has just a few counts. The chain employs TRBV19 and TRBJ1-5; 7 nucleotides line up with TRBD1. Input material: blood. This TCR came from a girl aged 2-10 years with cystic fibrosis. This CDR3 reads CASRRDSISNQPQHF. The CDR3 nucleotides read TGTGCCAGCAGGAGGGACAGTATAAGCAATCAGCCCCAGCATTTT.